Listed here are 29 T cell receptor beta chains from one sample, sequenced in a study of breast tumors, draining lymph nodes, adjacent tissues. One entry per CDR3 protein results from TCRdb running MiXCR on the multiplex PCR reads. The sample contains 150,000 to 250,000 distinct CDR3 sequences, about 32% of which appear only once. Axillary draining lymph nodes of breast cancer patients supplied the node samples. Sequencing used axillary lymph node tissue. The receptors derive from a female donor with breast cancer. Some clones in this sample may be carry-over from other donors' samples.

Many counts were recorded for this clonotype. The chain has TRBV7-8 and TRBJ2-5; 10 nucleotides line up with TRBD2. The CDR3 is made up of 15 amino acids. Germline V lookup: CDR1 SGHVS, CDR2 FQNEAQ. Trimming took 7 bases from V and 4 from J; bases not matched to a gene: 9. CDR3 protein: CASTNLAGERETQYF. The CDR3 coding sequence is TGTGCCAGCACGAACCTAGCGGGAGAAAGAGAGACCCAGTACTTC.

The gene calls are TRBV20-1 and TRBJ1-4; 7 bases line up with TRBD1. CDR1 and CDR2 from the germline V gene are DFQATT and SNEGSKA (reference sequence). The CDR3 sequence is 15 residues long. V trimming: 4 bases; J trimming: 4 bases; junction bases outside the gene matches: 9. In DNA form, the CDR3 reads TGCAGTGCTATCACCAGGGGGGCGGGTAATGAAAAACTGTTTTTT. Residues: CSAITRGAGNEKLFF.

The chain recombines TRBV4-2 with TRBJ2-7; 14 positions match TRBD2. This CDR3 spans 22 amino acids. CDR1 and CDR2 (germline): LGHNA, YNFKEQ. Trimming cost V 5 bases and J 0 bases; bases outside gene matches: 21. CDR3 loop: CASSSRVFGTSGRIGASYEQYF. The CDR3 coding sequence is TGTGCCAGCAGCTCAAGGGTCTTCGGGACTAGCGGGAGAATCGGGGCCTCCTACGAGCAGTACTTC.

Worth noting for this clonotype: With a much larger clone just one base away, this may be a read error. Because the CDR3 is missing its conserved closing phenylalanine or tryptophan, this is likely a read error. The chain employs TRBV28 and TRBJ2-5; D is unclear. Trimming shortened V by 4 bases and J by 7 bases, and 16 bases separated the two germline ends. The germline gives CDR1 MDHEN, CDR2 SYDVKM. This CDR3 is built from 14 residues. The CDR3 spells CASSSRGFDRTQYL. The CDR3, as DNA: TGTGCCAGCAGTTCCCGTGGATTTGATAGGACCCAGTACCTC.

The chain uses TRBV28 and TRBJ2-5; 9 bases are a match to TRBD2. Germline-derived CDR1 and CDR2 are MDHEN and SYDVKM. V shed 6 bases and J 4 bases; nucleotides not matched to a gene: 9. The CDR3 contains 15 residues. In DNA, the CDR3 is TGTGCCAGCAGCAGTAGGCGAGCGGGAGGAGAGACCCAGTACTTC. Encoded protein: CASSSRRAGGETQYF.

Remarks on this clonotype: A read error may be the cause here, since a much bigger clone is one base away. The chain links TRBV5-1 to TRBJ2-1; TRBD2 aligns across 7 bases. Per the germline V gene, CDR1 is SGHRS and CDR2 is YFSETQ. V was clipped by 3 bases and J by 7 bases; unmatched bases: 10. This CDR3 region has 15 residues. CDR3 coding DNA: TGCGCCAGCAGCTCCCCAGCGGGGTCGGGAAATGAGCAGTTCTTC. Its translation is CASSSPAGSGNEQFF.

This clonotype was seen at least ten times. This sequence joins TRBV19 and TRBJ2-3, with 7 bases aligning to TRBD2. The CDR3 extends over 14 amino acids. CDR1 and CDR2 (germline): LNHDA, SQIVND (reference sequence). V lost 5 bases and J lost 0; bases outside the gene matches: 2. The CDR3 nucleotides are TGTGCCAGTAGTGGCGGGGGAAGCACAGATACGCAGTATTTT. Its protein is CASSGGGSTDTQYF.

This clonotype was counted only a few times. The chain has TRBV20-1 and TRBJ1-1; D perhaps matches TRBD1 (5 bases). Trimming stripped 5 bases from V and 7 bases from J, with 20 bases between. Germline V gene lookup returns CDR1 DFQATT and CDR2 SNEGSKA (reference sequence). The CDR3 is made up of 14 amino acids. For the CDR3, the DNA is TGCAGTGCTGATCGCCGGGACGGGGACGTTGAAGCTTTCTTT. Translation: CSADRRDGDVEAFF.

This clonotype was observed a single time. This sequence may be a read error, since a much larger clone differs from it by one base. The chain couples TRBV9 to TRBJ2-1; 12 nucleotides align to TRBD2. Looked up from germline, CDR1 is SGDLS and CDR2 is YYNGEE. This CDR3 spans 16 amino acids. V gave up 5 bases and J gave up 14 bases; unmatched junction bases: 17. CDR3: CASRPGTSGYPPPEFF. The CDR3 nucleotides are TGTGCCAGCAGACCCGGGACTAGCGGGTACCCACCCCCGGAGTTCTTC. The whole variable domain, filled in from reference TRBV9 and TRBJ2-1, reads DSGVTQTPKHLITATGQRVTLRCSPRSGDLSVYWYQQSLDQGLQFLIQYYNGEERAKGNILERFSAQQFPDLHSELNLSSLELGDSALYFCASRPGTSGYPPPEFFGPGTRLTVL.

The chain recombines TRBV20-1 with TRBJ2-1; D is ambiguous. The CDR3 spans 12 residues. CDR1 and CDR2 (germline): DFQATT, SNEGSKA (reference sequence). V lost 3 bases, J lost 16 bases, and 19 bases lay in between. CDR3 coding DNA: TGCAGTGCTAGTCCTGGAGAGACTGAAGCTTTCTTC. Amino acids: CSASPGETEAFF.

This clonotype appeared a few times. A read error may be the cause here, since a much bigger clone is one base away. For the CDR3, the DNA is TGTGCCAGCAGCCACGGTCCAGATACGCAGTATTTT. Protein sequence: CASSHGPDTQYF. The chain employs TRBV6-4 and TRBJ2-3; no firm D call. The CDR3 is 12 amino acids. In germline, CDR1 is MRHNA, CDR2 SNTAGT. Between the trimmed V and J ends, which lost 6 bases and 4 bases, there was a span of 8 bases.

Comments on this clonotype: At one boundary the junction diverges from the germline segment, which might be a read error. The J gene is TRBJ2-6, the V gene TRBV6-5, with 9 bases that match TRBD1. The CDR3 extends over 13 amino acids. The germline V gene has CDR1 MNHEY and CDR2 SVGAGI. The CDR3 DNA reads as TGTGCCAGCAGTGGGACAGGGCTGAACACCGAAGCTTTC. Encoded protein: CASSGTGLNTEAF.

This clonotype was recorded at least ten times. The rearrangement joins TRBV20-1 to TRBJ2-1; TRBD2 matches 9 bases. This CDR3 is 10 amino acids long. Germline CDR1 DFQATT, CDR2 SNEGSKA (reference sequence). Trimming at V came to 6 bases and at J to 15 bases, leaving 6 bases not matched to a gene. CDR3 sequence: CSANSGSVFF. For the CDR3, the DNA is TGCAGTGCAAATAGCGGGAGTGTGTTCTTC.

This clonotype was observed a few times. The chain carries TRBV2 and TRBJ1-5; D is perhaps TRBD1 (6 bases). Germline V CDR1 and CDR2: SNHLY, FYNNEI. The CDR3 spans 16 residues. Trimming stripped 4 bases from V and 0 bases from J, with 13 bases between. The CDR3 region is CASSARGQISNQPQHF. CDR3 sequence (DNA): TGTGCCAGCAGTGCTAGAGGACAGATTAGCAATCAGCCCCAGCATTTT.

This clonotype occurred many times. The V call is TRBV19, the J call TRBJ2-5; D could derive from TRBD1 or TRBD2 (6 bases each). V shed 5 bases and J shed 7 bases, with 8 bases lying between them. The germline V gene has CDR1 LNHDA and CDR2 SQIVND (reference sequence). This CDR3 contains 11 residues. DNA for the CDR3: TGTGCCAGTAGTTGGGGGGCGACCCAGTACTTC. Translated, it gives CASSWGATQYF.

Concerning this clonotype itself: Since a much larger clone is just one base distant, this may be a read error. V gene TRBV7-8 combines with J gene TRBJ1-2, with a possible D match to TRBD1 (6 bases). The CDR3 contains 15 residues. Germline V gives CDR1 SGHVS, CDR2 FQNEAQ. CDR3 nucleotides: TGTACCAGCAGCCCCCCGAGCGGGGGGCTGATCGGCTACCCCTTC. Translated: CTSSPPSGGLIGYPF. Using reference TRBV7-8 and TRBJ1-2 for the parts outside the CDR3, the full variable domain is GAGVSQSPRYKVAKRGQDVALRCDPISGHVSLFWYQQALGQGPEFLTYFQNEAQLDKSGLPSDRFFAERPEGSVSTLKIQRTQQEDSAVYLCTSSPPSGGLIGYPFGSGTRLTVV.

This clonotype was observed at least ten times. This rearrangement joins TRBV18 to TRBJ2-5; D is unresolved. CDR1 KGHSH and CDR2 LQKENI come from the germline V gene. Trimming left V 0 bases short and J 5 bases short, with 4 bases between. This CDR3 has 12 residues. The CDR3 nucleotides read TGTGCCAGCTCACCACCGGGCGAGACCCAGTACTTC. It codes for CASSPPGETQYF.

This clonotype was found many times. The chain uses TRBV7-9 and TRBJ2-5; possibly TRBD1 or TRBD2 for D (6 bases each). Germline V CDR1 and CDR2: SEHNR, FQNEAQ (reference sequence). The V end lost 10 bases, the J end lost 4 bases, and 13 bases lay between the germline ends. CDR3 size: 12 residues. As DNA, the CDR3 is TGTGCCATCCGAGGGGGAGGAGAGACCCAGTACTTC. Its protein is CAIRGGGETQYF.

This sequence joins TRBV28 and TRBJ2-3; D possibly corresponds to TRBD2 (5 bases). Trimming took 7 bases from V and 2 from J, leaving 13 bases between them. The CDR3 has 14 amino acids. Per germline, CDR1 MDHEN and CDR2 SYDVKM. This chain's CDR3 is CASILGGHTDTQYF. The CDR3 DNA follows: TGTGCCAGCATACTTGGAGGCCACACAGATACGCAGTATTTT.

This chain links TRBV9 with TRBJ1-3; weak D call: TRBD1 (6 bases). Germline assignment: CDR1 SGDLS and CDR2 YYNGEE. The CDR3 is 13 amino acids. V was cut by 6 bases and J by 2 bases, with 9 bases left in between. The CDR3, as DNA: TGTGCCAGCAACCGGGACACTGGAAACACCATATATTTT. This gives the protein CASNRDTGNTIYF.

V gene TRBV2 combines with J gene TRBJ1-1; D is unresolved. Germline lookup yields CDR1 SNHLY and CDR2 FYNNEI. This CDR3 is 13 amino acids long. V shed 6 bases and J shed 2 bases, with 10 bases lying between them. Here the CDR3 reads CASRDLSNTEAFF. The CDR3 region has the DNA TGTGCCAGCAGGGATCTCAGCAACACTGAAGCTTTCTTT.

This clonotype was picked up many times. The J gene is TRBJ1-2, the V gene TRBV2, with a weak D call TRBD1 (6 bases). The germline CDR1 and CDR2 sequences are SNHLY and FYNNEI. V was clipped by 4 bases and J by 4 bases, with 19 bases between them. The CDR3 loop spans 16 amino acids. CDR3 sequence reads: CASSAGPQGLIYGYTF. The CDR3, as DNA: TGTGCCAGCAGTGCGGGTCCACAGGGTTTAATCTATGGCTACACCTTC.

The table lists this clonotype with many counts. The chain recombines TRBV7-3 with TRBJ1-6; 8 bases are shared with TRBD1. Trimming removed 8 bases from V and 7 bases from J; junction bases left unmatched: 4. CDR3 length: 13 amino acids. Per germline, CDR1 SGHTA and CDR2 FQGTGA. In nucleotides, the CDR3 is TGTGCCAGCTCAAGGACAGGGAATTCACCCCTCCACTTT. Translation: CASSRTGNSPLHF.

This rearrangement joins TRBV2 to TRBJ1-3; the match to TRBD1 covers 8 bases. J lost 8 bases, V lost 6 bases, and 6 bases had no gene match. Germline CDR1 reads SNHLY; CDR2 reads FYNNEI. This CDR3 contains 13 residues. In DNA, the CDR3 is TGTGCCAGCAGGCAGGGGGCAGGAGACACCATATATTTT. Encoded protein: CASRQGAGDTIYF.

This clonotype was seen at least ten times. J is TRBJ1-2 and V is TRBV18; possible D gene TRBD1, 5 bases. V lost 0 bases and J lost 5, with 10 bases in between. Germline V lookup: CDR1 KGHSH, CDR2 LQKENI. The CDR3 covers 14 residues. CDR3 sequence reads: CASSPPASGYGYTF. CDR3 nucleotide sequence: TGTGCCAGCTCACCACCGGCGTCAGGGTATGGCTACACCTTC.

The gene calls are TRBV14 and TRBJ1-4; D is possibly TRBD1 (6 bases). CDR3 length equals 16 residues. The germline CDR1 and CDR2 sequences are SGHDN and FVKESK. The ends were cut back, 3 bases at V and 2 bases at J, with 13 bases in the middle. The CDR3 DNA is TGTGCCAGCAGCCACACACGAACAGGGACTAATGAAAAACTGTTTTTT. This codes for CASSHTRTGTNEKLFF.

This clonotype was counted ten times or more. The J gene is TRBJ2-6, the V gene TRBV5-1; D remains unclear. The CDR3 is 15 amino acids. Germline CDR1 reads SGHRS; CDR2 reads YFSETQ. Trimming took 4 bases from V and 2 from J, leaving 10 bases between them. CDR3 in DNA: TGCGCCAGCAGCAAGACCCACACTGGGGCCAACGTCCTGACTTTC. Translated: CASSKTHTGANVLTF.

This clonotype has ten or more counts. The V and J genes are TRBV2 and TRBJ2-3, with 7 bases matching TRBD1. The CDR3 consists of 15 residues. With V trimmed by 4 bases and J by 2 bases, 6 bases remained unmatched. The germline V gene encodes CDR1 SNHLY and CDR2 FYNNEI. The CDR3 nucleotides read TGTGCCAGCAGTGGACAGGGTCGCTACACAGATACGCAGTATTTT. Its translation is CASSGQGRYTDTQYF. Full variable domain (rest looked up from reference TRBV2 and TRBJ2-3): EPEVTQTPSHQVTQMGQEVILRCVPISNHLYFYWYRQILGQKVEFLVSFYNNEISEKSEIFDDQFSVERPDGSNFTLKIRSTKLEDSAMYFCASSGQGRYTDTQYFGPGTRLTVL.

Written as DNA, the CDR3 is TGTGCCAGCAGTTATGGGTTATATGGAGGTCAGCCCCAGCATTTT. Its protein product is CASSYGLYGGQPQHF. V gene TRBV6-2 or TRBV6-3 combines with J gene TRBJ1-5; no definite D call. The germline V gene encodes CDR1 MNHEY and CDR2 SVGEGT. This CDR3 has 15 residues. The V and J ends lost 3 bases and 6 bases respectively, with 15 bases between them.